This T cell receptor beta chain was recovered during a study of early T cells in non-severe SARS-CoV-2 infection. TCRdb analysed the 5' RACE reads with MiXCR anew, one entry per CDR3 protein. Of about 59,000 distinct CDR3 sequences listed, around 14% are singletons. Looked up from germline, CDR1 is LNHDA and CDR2 is SQIVND (reference sequence). V was trimmed by 5 bases and J by 0 bases, leaving 8 bases between them. The CDR3 is made up of 14 amino acids. This receptor was taken from an adult who was a healthcare worker with PCR-confirmed SARS-CoV-2 infection or an uninfected control (not recorded which). This chain uses TRBV19 with TRBJ1-5; D not resolved. Sequenced here: whole blood, sampled at baseline. Here the CDR3 reads CASSFGSSNQPQHF. CDR3 DNA sequence: TGTGCCAGTAGTTTCGGGTCTAGCAATCAGCCCCAGCATTTT.